The text below deals with one T cell receptor (beta chain). The data are from a study of blood T cell repertoires in COVID-19. About the research overall: From the United States, Italy and Spain came samples of acute and convalescent COVID-19. In each case, the material was cDNA or gDNA derived from T cells, B-cell-depleted T cells, or PBMCs.

As processed by the authors: Estimates of nucleated cell counts were drawn from the amplification of reference gene primers. Repertoires were generated with immunoSEQ multiplex PCR, while TCRdb's copy carries only in-frame clones and drops some. V and J calls plus clone size are reproduced from that table; the DNA served to infer D and trimming. This table holds about 230,000 clones, 83% found once. The V gene's germline CDR1 is MNHNS and CDR2 SASEGT. There are 13 residues in the CDR3. The V gene lost 2 bases and the J gene lost 5 bases, with 6 bases spanning the gap. Sequencing input: peripheral blood. This rearrangement joins TRBV6-1 to TRBJ2-2, with D unclear. The clonotype originates from a woman in her forties or fifties with acute or convalescent COVID-19. This chain's CDR3 is CASSEWRTGELFF. CDR3 nucleotide sequence: TGTGCCAGCAGTGAATGGCGGACCGGGGAGCTGTTTTTT.